This T cell receptor (beta chain) originates from a study of blood T cell repertoires in COVID-19. Study as a whole: Spain, Italy and the United States supplied samples that represented acute and convalescent COVID-19.

Authors' data handling: Amplification with reference gene primers provided the estimates of nucleated cell counts. The method was immunoSEQ multiplex PCR; TCRdb's version includes in-frame clones alone and lacks a portion of them. The DNA gave D and trimming, while V, J and clone size come from that table. Here the sample spans about 40,000 clones, approximately 84% being singletons. This CDR3 contains 13 residues. V shed 6 bases and J shed 2 bases, with 10 bases lying between them. Per germline, CDR1 SNHLY and CDR2 FYNNEI. J is TRBJ1-2 and V is TRBV2; D might be TRBD1 (5 bases). The source is a human donor in a cohort sampled during active COVID-19. Sample: peripheral blood. The CDR3 DNA reads as TGTGCCAGCAGGAAGCGACAGAACTATGGCTACACCTTC. Translated, it gives CASRKRQNYGYTF.